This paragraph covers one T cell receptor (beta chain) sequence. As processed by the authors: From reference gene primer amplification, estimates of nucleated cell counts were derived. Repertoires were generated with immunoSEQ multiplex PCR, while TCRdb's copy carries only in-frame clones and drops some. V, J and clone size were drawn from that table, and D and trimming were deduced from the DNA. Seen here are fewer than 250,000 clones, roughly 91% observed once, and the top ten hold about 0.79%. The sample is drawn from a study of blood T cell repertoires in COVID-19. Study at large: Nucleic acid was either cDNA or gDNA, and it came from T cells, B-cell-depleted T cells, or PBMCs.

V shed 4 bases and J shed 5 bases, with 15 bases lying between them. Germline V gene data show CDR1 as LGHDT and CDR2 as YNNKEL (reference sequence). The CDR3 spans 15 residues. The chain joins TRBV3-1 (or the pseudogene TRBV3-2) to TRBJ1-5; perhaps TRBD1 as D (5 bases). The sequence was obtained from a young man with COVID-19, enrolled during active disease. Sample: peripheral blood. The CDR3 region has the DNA TGTGCCAGCAGCCTTGGGAGGGGAGAATATCAGCCCCAGCATTTT. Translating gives CASSLGRGEYQPQHF.